The 10 T cell receptor beta chains below come from one sample, sequenced in a study of blood T cell repertoires in COVID-19. Here immunoSEQ multiplex PCR was the method, and the copy in TCRdb shows in-frame clones only, minus some. In the table there are about 250,000 clones, approximately 88% of which are singletons. The sample consisted of peripheral blood. The source is a woman aged 40 to 50 who had recovered from COVID-19.

This clone has just one count. The chain couples TRBV6-4 to TRBJ2-4; D is uncertain. CDR1 and CDR2 (germline): MRHNA, SNTAGT. V gave up 7 bases and J gave up 0 bases, with 22 bases separating them. This CDR3 has 18 residues. The CDR3 sequence: CASTSTVPSLLAKNIQYF. The CDR3 DNA is TGTGCCAGCACGTCAACAGTGCCGTCCCTCCTAGCCAAAAACATTCAGTACTTC.

V is TRBV5-1 and J is TRBJ2-3, with 7 bases aligning to TRBD1. With 4 bases clipped from V and 2 bases from J, the junction kept 4 bases outside the gene matches. The CDR3 runs 14 residues. Per the germline V gene, CDR1 is SGHRS and CDR2 is YFSETQ. CDR3 region: CASSGGQVTDTQYF. In nucleotides, the CDR3 is TGCGCCAGCAGCGGAGGACAGGTCACAGATACGCAGTATTTT.

V usage is TRBV5-1 and J usage is TRBJ1-2, with 8 bases aligning to TRBD1. With V trimmed by 6 bases and J by 3 bases, 4 bases remained unmatched. There are 13 residues in the CDR3. Germline CDR1 is SGHRS and CDR2 is YFSETQ. The CDR3 reads CASTRGQDYGYTF. The CDR3, as DNA: TGCGCCAGCACAAGGGGACAGGACTATGGCTACACCTTC. Together with reference TRBV5-1 and TRBJ1-2, the CDR3 gives the full variable domain: KAGVTQTPRYLIKTRGQQVTLSCSPISGHRSVSWYQQTPGQGLQFLFEYFSETQRNKGNFPGRFSGRQFSNSRSEMNVSTLELGDSALYLCASTRGQDYGYTFGSGTRLTVV.

A single count supports this clone. The chain employs TRBV28 and TRBJ2-1; 10 bases are shared with TRBD2. The length of the CDR3 is 16 residues. Germline CDR1 reads MDHEN; CDR2 reads SYDVKM. V gave up 6 bases and J gave up 5 bases; unmatched junction bases: 10. As DNA, the CDR3 is TGTGCCAGCAGCGCGTTTGGGACTAGCGCCCACAATGAGCAGTTCTTC. It is translated as CASSAFGTSAHNEQFF. The full variable domain, its missing parts supplied by reference TRBV28 and TRBJ2-1, is DVKVTQSSRYLVKRTGEKVFLECVQDMDHENMFWYRQDPGLGLRLIYFSYDVKMKEKGDIPEGYSVSREKKERFSLILESASTNQTSMYLCASSAFGTSAHNEQFFGPGTRLTVL.

The chain uses TRBV7-2 and TRBJ2-7; 12 bases map to TRBD2. The junction had 10 bases not matched to a gene; V was cut back by 3 bases and J by 7 bases. Germline lookup yields CDR1 SGHTA and CDR2 FQGNSA. The CDR3 loop spans 16 amino acids. As DNA, the CDR3 is TGTGCCAGCAGCTTCGCGACGGGACTAGCGGGTACTGAGCAGTACTTC. Encoded protein: CASSFATGLAGTEQYF.

This chain connects TRBV10-3 to TRBJ2-6, with 11 bases lining up with TRBD2. There are 17 residues in the CDR3. Germline assignment: CDR1 ENHRY and CDR2 SYGVKD. The J segment lost 1 base and the V segment lost 4 bases, leaving 3 bases of the junction unmatched. CDR3 sequence (DNA): TGTGCCATCAGTGCCCGGACTAGCGGGTCTGGGGCCAACGTCCTGACTTTC. This translates into CAISARTSGSGANVLTF.

The V call is TRBV5-6, the J call TRBJ1-2, with D possibly being TRBD1 (5 bases). Germline values: CDR1 SGHDT, CDR2 YYEEEE. The CDR3 is 15 residues long. The V and J ends lost 2 bases and 13 bases respectively, with 24 bases between them. The CDR3 loop is CASSLKGLERFGCTF. DNA for the CDR3: TGTGCCAGCAGCTTAAAGGGACTTGAACGGTTTGGATGCACCTTC.

The rearrangement joins TRBV6-6 to TRBJ1-6; D is perhaps TRBD1 (6 bases). This CDR3 has 15 residues. Deletions cut 2 bases from V and 7 bases from J, with 12 bases between. Per the germline V gene, CDR1 is MNHNY and CDR2 is SVGAGI (reference sequence). The CDR3 DNA reads TGTGCCAGCAGTTACAGGACAGTCCCCAATTCACCCCTCCACTTT. Translating gives CASSYRTVPNSPLHF.

This clone was seen a handful of times. This chain connects TRBV29-1 to TRBJ2-1; TRBD2 is a possible D gene (5 bases). Between the trimmed V and J ends, which lost 7 bases and 9 bases, there was a span of 16 bases. Germline CDR1 reads SQVTM; CDR2 reads ANQGSEA. The length of the CDR3 is 12 residues. CDR3 amino acids: CSARGGATEQFF. CDR3 sequence (DNA): TGCAGCGCTCGCGGAGGCGCCACTGAGCAGTTCTTC.

The chain carries TRBV2 and TRBJ2-2, with D unclear. The ends were cut back, 2 bases at V and 2 bases at J, with 15 bases in the middle. This CDR3 has 17 residues. CDR1 is SNHLY, CDR2 FYNNEI, per germline. Written as DNA, the CDR3 is TGTGCCAGCAGTGAATTTAGTGGGCGATTTAACACCGGGGAGCTGTTTTTT. Translated, it gives CASSEFSGRFNTGELFF.